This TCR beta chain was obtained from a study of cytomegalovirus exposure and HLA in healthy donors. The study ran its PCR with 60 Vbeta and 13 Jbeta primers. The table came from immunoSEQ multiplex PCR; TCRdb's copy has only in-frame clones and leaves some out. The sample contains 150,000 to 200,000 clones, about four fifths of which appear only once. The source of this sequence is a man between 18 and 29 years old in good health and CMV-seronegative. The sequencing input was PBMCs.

CDR3 nucleotides: TGCAGCATCCTGGGGGGATTGGGTGTCTCGGAAAAACTGTTTTTT. It encodes CSILGGLGVSEKLFF. The J gene is TRBJ1-4, the V gene TRBV29-1, with D possibly being TRBD1 (5 bases). The CDR3 loop spans 15 amino acids. Between the trimmed V and J ends, which lost 8 bases and 8 bases, there was a span of 24 bases. The V gene's germline CDR1 is SQVTM and CDR2 ANQGSEA.